This T cell receptor (beta chain) was documented in a study of CD8+CD57+ T cells in acquired aplastic anemia. TCR beta VDJ and CDR3 profiling used genomic DNA as template. A single record per CDR3 protein comes from TCRdb applying MiXCR to the reads. In the table there are about 98,000 distinct CDR3 sequences, around two thirds of which are singletons. Individuals selected for sequencing had exhibited CD8+CD57+ cell expansion on flow cytometry. Germline V lookup: CDR1 KGHDR, CDR2 SFDVKD. The CDR3 totals 15 residues. Germline trimming cut 6 bases from V and 5 bases from J; bases unmatched to any gene: 8.

This TCR was recovered from a human donor with aplastic anemia. The sequencing input was sorted CD4+, CD8+, or CD8+CD57+ T cells (not recorded which) from PBMCs. V is TRBV24-1 and J is TRBJ2-3; 9 positions agree with TRBD1. The CDR3, as DNA: TGTGCCACCAGTCAATCGGGACAGGGTATAGATACGCAGTATTTT. This encodes CATSQSGQGIDTQYF.